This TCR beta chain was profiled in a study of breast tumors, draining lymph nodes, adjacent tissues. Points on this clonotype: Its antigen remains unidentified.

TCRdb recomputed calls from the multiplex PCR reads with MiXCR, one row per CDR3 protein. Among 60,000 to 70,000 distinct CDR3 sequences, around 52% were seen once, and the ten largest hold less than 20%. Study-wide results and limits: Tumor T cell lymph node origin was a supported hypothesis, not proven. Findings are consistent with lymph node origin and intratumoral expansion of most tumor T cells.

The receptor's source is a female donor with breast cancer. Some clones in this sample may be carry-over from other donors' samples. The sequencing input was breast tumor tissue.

The CDR3 DNA follows: TGTGCCAGCAGCTTAGATATTGATGAGCAGTTCTTC. This codes for CASSLDIDEQFF. The chain combines TRBV11-2 with TRBJ2-1; D gene unclear. CDR1 is SGHAT and CDR2 is FQNNGV in the germline V gene. The V end lost 0 bases, the J end lost 8 bases, and 5 bases lay between the germline ends. The CDR3 has 12 amino acids.